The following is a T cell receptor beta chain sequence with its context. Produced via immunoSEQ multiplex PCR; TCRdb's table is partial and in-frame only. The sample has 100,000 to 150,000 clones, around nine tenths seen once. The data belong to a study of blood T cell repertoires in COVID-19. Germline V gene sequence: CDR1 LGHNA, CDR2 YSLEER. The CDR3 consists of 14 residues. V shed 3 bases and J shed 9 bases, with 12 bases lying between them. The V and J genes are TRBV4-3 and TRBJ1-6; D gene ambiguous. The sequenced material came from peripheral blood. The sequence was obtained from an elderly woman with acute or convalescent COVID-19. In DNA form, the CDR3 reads TGCGCCAGCAGCCAGGAGGGAGATATTTCACCCCTCCACTTT. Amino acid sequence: CASSQEGDISPLHF.